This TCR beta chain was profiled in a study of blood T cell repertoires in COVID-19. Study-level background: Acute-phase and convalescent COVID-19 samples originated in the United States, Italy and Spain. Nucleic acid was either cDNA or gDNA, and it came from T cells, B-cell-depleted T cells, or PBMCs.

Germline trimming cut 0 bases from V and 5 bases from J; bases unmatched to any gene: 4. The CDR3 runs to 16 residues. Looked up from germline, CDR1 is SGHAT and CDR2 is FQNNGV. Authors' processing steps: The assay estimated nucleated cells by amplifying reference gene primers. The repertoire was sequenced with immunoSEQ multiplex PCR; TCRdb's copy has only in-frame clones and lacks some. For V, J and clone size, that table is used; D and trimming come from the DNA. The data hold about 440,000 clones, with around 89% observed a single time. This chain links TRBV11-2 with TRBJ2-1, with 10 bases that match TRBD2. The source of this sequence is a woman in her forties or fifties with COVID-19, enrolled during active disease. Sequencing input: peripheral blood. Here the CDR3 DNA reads TGTGCCAGCAGCTTAGACCAGCGGGGGGGAAACAATGAGCAGTTCTTC. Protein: CASSLDQRGGNNEQFF.